This T cell receptor (beta chain) was captured by sequencing in a study of response to subunit inactivated influenza vaccine. On this clonotype itself: Its antigen remains unidentified. The junction and the germline gene differ at one end; a read error may be behind it.

The CDR3 runs 14 residues. Germline lookup yields CDR1 SGHTA and CDR2 FQGNSA. MiXCR, run by TCRdb on the RT-PCR reads, gives a single entry per CDR3 protein. The sample lists around 750,000 distinct CDR3 sequences; 21% were seen once. Regarding the study as a whole: Each seasonal influenza vaccination recruits few new T cells, the authors suggested.

The chain carries TRBV7-2 and TRBJ2-1; the D gene is possibly TRBD2 (6 bases). The source is a man aged 45-60 years who received an inactivated influenza vaccine. The source material was PBMCs from blood, sampled 4 to 6 days after vaccination. CDR3 nucleotides: TGTGCCAGCAGCTTTATTCAATCCGGGACTCCCCCAATCTTC. Its translation: CASSFIQSGTPPIF.